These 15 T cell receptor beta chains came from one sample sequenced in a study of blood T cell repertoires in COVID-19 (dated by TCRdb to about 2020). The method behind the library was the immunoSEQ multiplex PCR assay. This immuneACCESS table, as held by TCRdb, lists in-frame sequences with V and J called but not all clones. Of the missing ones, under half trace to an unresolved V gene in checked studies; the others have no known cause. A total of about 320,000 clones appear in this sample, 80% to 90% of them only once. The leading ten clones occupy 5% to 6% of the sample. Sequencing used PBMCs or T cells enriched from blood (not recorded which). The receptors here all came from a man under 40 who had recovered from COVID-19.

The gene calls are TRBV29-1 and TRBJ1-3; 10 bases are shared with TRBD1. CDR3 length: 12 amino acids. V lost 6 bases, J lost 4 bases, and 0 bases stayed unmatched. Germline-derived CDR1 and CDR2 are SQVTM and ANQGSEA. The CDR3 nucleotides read TGCAGCGTGGGACAGGGGGGAAACACCATATATTTT. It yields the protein CSVGQGGNTIYF. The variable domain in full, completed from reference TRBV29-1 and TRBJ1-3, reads SAVISQKPSRDICQRGTSLTIQCQVDSQVTMMFWYRQQPGQSLTLIATANQGSEATYESGFVIDKFPISRPNLTFSTLTVSNMSPEDSSIYLCSVGQGGNTIYFGEGSWLTVV.

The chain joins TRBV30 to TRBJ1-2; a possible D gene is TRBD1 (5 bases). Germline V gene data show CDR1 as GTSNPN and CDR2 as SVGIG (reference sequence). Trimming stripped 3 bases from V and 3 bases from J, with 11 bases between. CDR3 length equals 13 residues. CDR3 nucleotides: TGTGCCTGGAGAAGGGGTACTGACTATGGCTACACCTTC. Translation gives CAWRRGTDYGYTF. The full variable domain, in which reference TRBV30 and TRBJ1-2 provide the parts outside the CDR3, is SQTIHQWPATLVQPVGSPLSLECTVEGTSNPNLYWYRQAAGRGLQLLFYSVGIGQISSEVPQNLSASRPQDRQFILSSKKLLLSDSGFYLCAWRRGTDYGYTFGSGTRLTVV.

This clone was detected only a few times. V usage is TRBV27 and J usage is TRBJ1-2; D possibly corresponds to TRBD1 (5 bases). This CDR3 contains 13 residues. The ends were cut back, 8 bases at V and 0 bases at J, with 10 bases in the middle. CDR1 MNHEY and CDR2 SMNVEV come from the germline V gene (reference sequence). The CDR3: CASGATPNYGYTF. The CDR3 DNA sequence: TGTGCCAGCGGGGCGACACCTAACTATGGCTACACCTTC.

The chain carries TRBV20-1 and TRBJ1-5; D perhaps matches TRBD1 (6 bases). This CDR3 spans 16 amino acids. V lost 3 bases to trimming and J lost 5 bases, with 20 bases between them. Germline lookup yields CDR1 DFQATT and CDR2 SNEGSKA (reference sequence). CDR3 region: CSASKAGRGKDQPQHF. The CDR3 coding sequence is TGCAGTGCTAGTAAGGCGGGCAGGGGTAAGGATCAGCCCCAGCATTTT.

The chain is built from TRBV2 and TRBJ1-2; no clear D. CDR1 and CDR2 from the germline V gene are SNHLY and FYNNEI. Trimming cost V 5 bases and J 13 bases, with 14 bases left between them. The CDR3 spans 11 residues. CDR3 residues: CASSPGVGGTF. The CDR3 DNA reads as TGTGCCAGCAGTCCGGGAGTTGGAGGCACCTTC. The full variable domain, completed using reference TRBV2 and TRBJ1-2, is EPEVTQTPSHQVTQMGQEVILRCVPISNHLYFYWYRQILGQKVEFLVSFYNNEISEKSEIFDDQFSVERPDGSNFTLKIRSTKLEDSAMYFCASSPGVGGTFGSGTRLTVV.

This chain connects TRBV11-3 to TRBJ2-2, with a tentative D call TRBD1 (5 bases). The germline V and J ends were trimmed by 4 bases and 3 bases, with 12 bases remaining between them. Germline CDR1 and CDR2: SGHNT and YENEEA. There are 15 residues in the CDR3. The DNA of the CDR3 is TGTGCCAGCAGCTCGTTAAAAGGGGACACCGGGGAGCTGTTTTTT. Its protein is CASSSLKGDTGELFF.

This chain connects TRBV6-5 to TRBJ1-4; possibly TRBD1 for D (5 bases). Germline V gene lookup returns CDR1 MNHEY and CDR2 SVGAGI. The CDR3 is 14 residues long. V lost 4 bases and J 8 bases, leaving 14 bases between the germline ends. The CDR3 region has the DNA TGTGCCAGCAGTTTATCGGGGGTCGACGAAAAACTGTTTTTT. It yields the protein CASSLSGVDEKLFF.

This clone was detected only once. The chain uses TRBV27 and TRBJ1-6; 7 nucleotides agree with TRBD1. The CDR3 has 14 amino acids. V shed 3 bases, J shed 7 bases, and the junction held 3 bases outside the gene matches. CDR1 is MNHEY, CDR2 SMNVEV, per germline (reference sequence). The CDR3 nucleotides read TGTGCCAGCAGTTTTCTACAGGGGAATTCACCCCTCCACTTT. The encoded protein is CASSFLQGNSPLHF.

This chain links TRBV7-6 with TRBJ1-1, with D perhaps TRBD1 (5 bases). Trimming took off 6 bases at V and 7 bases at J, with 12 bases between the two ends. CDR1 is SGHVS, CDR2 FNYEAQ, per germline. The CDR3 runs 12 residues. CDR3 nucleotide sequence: TGTGCCAGCAGGGGGGGAGTAGGTGAAGCTTTCTTT. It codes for CASRGGVGEAFF.

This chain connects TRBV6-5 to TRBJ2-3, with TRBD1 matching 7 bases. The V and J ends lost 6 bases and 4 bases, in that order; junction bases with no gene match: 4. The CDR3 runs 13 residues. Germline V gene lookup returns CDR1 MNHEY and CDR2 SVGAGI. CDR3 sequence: CASSTGESDTQYF. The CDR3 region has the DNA TGTGCCAGCAGCACAGGGGAGTCAGATACGCAGTATTTT.

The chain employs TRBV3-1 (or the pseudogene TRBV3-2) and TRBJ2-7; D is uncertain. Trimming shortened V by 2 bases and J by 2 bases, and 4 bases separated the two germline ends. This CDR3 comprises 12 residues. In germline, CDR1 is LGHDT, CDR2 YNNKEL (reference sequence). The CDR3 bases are TGTGCCAGCAGCCAATCGGCCTACGAGCAGTACTTC. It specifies CASSQSAYEQYF.

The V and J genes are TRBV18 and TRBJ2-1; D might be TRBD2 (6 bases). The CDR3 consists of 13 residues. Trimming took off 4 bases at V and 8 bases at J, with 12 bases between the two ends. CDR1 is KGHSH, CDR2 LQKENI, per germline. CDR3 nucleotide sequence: TGTGCCAGCTCACAAAACTCGGGGGATGAGCAGTTCTTC. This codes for CASSQNSGDEQFF.

The CDR3 spells CASSFSLRGAYEQYF. DNA of the CDR3: TGTGCCAGCAGCTTTAGCCTCAGGGGCGCATACGAGCAGTACTTC. The rearrangement links TRBV7-9 to TRBJ2-7; weak D call: TRBD1 (6 bases). Germline CDR1 reads SEHNR; CDR2 reads FQNEAQ (reference sequence). The CDR3 is made up of 15 amino acids. With 3 bases removed from V and 4 bases from J, the gap between germline ends came to 16 bases.

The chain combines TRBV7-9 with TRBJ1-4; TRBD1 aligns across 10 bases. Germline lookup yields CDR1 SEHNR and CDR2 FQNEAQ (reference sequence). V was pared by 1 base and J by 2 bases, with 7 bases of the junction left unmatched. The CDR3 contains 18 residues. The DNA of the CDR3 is TGTGCCAGCAGCTTAGGATTGACAGGGGGCAACACTAATGAAAAACTGTTTTTT. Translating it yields CASSLGLTGGNTNEKLFF. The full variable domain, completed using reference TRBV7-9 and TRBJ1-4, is DTGVSQNPRHKITKRGQNVTFRCDPISEHNRLYWYRQTLGQGPEFLTYFQNEAQLEKSRLLSDRFSAERPKGSFSTLEIQRTEQGDSAMYLCASSLGLTGGNTNEKLFFGSGTQLSVL.

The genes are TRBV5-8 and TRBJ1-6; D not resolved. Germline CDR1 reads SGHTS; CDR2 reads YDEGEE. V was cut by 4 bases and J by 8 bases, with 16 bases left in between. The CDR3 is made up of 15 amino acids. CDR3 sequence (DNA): TGTGCCAGCAGCCGAAATGGCCTGGCAGATTCACCCCTCCACTTT. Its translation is CASSRNGLADSPLHF.